The sequence of this T cell receptor beta chain was determined in a study of spatial heterogeneity in lung cancer. Study overall: Alpha-chain sequences were detected in numbers that were consistently lower than beta-chain sequences.

TCRdb re-analysed the 5' RACE reads in MiXCR, keeping a single row per CDR3 protein. The table includes 45,000 to 55,000 distinct CDR3 sequences, approximately 5% detected once. In its sample, this clonotype was seen many times. Regarding time point: sample taken at primary tumor resection. Germline V gives CDR1 SGHTA, CDR2 FQGNSA. V shed 3 bases and J shed 1 base, with 9 bases lying between them. The CDR3 spans 14 residues. The V call is TRBV7-2, the J call TRBJ2-5; D gene ambiguous. The specimen was PBMCs, collected at surgery. The receptor was derived from a male donor with early-stage non-small cell lung cancer. In nucleotides, the CDR3 is TGTGCCAGCAGCTTCGCCAGGCGCCAAGAGACCCAGTACTTC. This translates into CASSFARRQETQYF.